The clone carrying this T cell receptor (beta chain) counts as medium-sized by frequency. Its antigen is still unknown. With UMI labels, 5' RACE was used to prepare the TRB cDNA libraries. TCRdb reprocessed the 5' RACE reads, keeping one entry per CDR3 protein, no DNA. The listing records several thousand distinct CDR3 sequences. The data originate from a study of CXCR3-negative and CXCR3-positive naive CD8 T cells. General study findings and limits: No difference in surface CD5 was seen between naive subsets, and TCR strength was inferred from TRB CDR3 properties. Comparison of naive cells showed more hydrophobic TRB CDR3s in CXCR3-positive than in CXCR3-negative naive cells.

Germline lookup yields CDR1 KGHSY and CDR2 FQNENV. The length of the CDR3 is 14 residues. Naive CD8+ T cells showed CD45RO-CCR7+CD27+CD95-. Sequenced sample: naive CXCR3- CD8+ T cells from blood. As for subset: CD45RO-CCR7+CD27+CD95- naive CD8+ T cells lacking CXCR3 (TNR3-). The clonotype was recovered from a human donor in good health. Some clones in this sample may be carry-over from other donors' samples. This chain uses TRBV16 with TRBJ2-7. CDR3 residues: CASGLLGDSYEQYF.